These 23 T cell receptor beta chains came from one sample sequenced in a study of T cell clones after liver transplantation. Only in-frame clones appear in the TCRdb table, and some are missing; sequencing was by immunoSEQ multiplex PCR. The sample holds fewer than 110,000 clones; approximately 79% are singletons and the top ten take approximately 3%. The specimen was CD4+ T cells from blood, collected roughly 50 months after liver transplant. The receptors stem from a human patient who received a liver transplant. Some T cells here may be from the graft donor.

This clone was detected only a few times. CDR3 amino acids: CASTRDPTISNQPQHF. CDR3 nucleotides: TGTGCCAGCACCAGGGACCCAACTATCAGCAATCAGCCCCAGCATTTT. V usage is TRBV19 and J usage is TRBJ1-5; D perhaps matches TRBD1 (5 bases). The CDR3 has 16 residues. Germline V gives CDR1 LNHDA, CDR2 SQIVND (reference sequence). The germline V and J ends were trimmed by 9 bases and 1 base, with 19 bases remaining between them.

This clone has only one observation. The V and J genes are TRBV6-1 and TRBJ2-3, with D possibly being TRBD1 (6 bases). Per the germline V gene, CDR1 is MNHNS and CDR2 is SASEGT. There are 14 residues in the CDR3. V was trimmed by 7 bases and J by 4 bases, leaving 15 bases between them. The CDR3 DNA reads as TGTGCCAGCAACAAAAGAGGGGGTCCAGATACGCAGTATTTT. Its protein product is CASNKRGGPDTQYF.

The J gene is TRBJ2-2, the V gene TRBV11-3, with 7 bases aligning to TRBD2. This CDR3 is 16 amino acids long. Germline-derived CDR1 and CDR2 are SGHNT and YENEEA. J gave up 5 bases and V 6 bases, and 12 bases lay outside the gene matches. The CDR3 DNA follows: TGTGCCAGCAGTCGAAGTGGTGGGAGGGCGACCGGGGAGCTGTTTTTT. It yields the protein CASSRSGGRATGELFF.

CDR3 sequence (DNA): TGTGCCAGCGCACGTTCTAGCACAGATACGCAGTATTTT. Protein sequence: CASARSSTDTQYF. V is TRBV18 and J is TRBJ2-3, with D unresolved. Germline CDR1 and CDR2: KGHSH and LQKENI. V gave up 8 bases and J gave up 0 bases, with 9 bases separating them. The CDR3 is 13 residues long.

This sequence joins TRBV10-3 and TRBJ1-2; D unresolved. The CDR3 spans 13 residues. Germline V gene sequence: CDR1 ENHRY, CDR2 SYGVKD. V lost 4 bases and J lost 3, with 9 bases in between. CDR3 in DNA: TGTGCCATCAGTGTGGACGTGGACTATGGCTACACCTTC. Residues: CAISVDVDYGYTF.

This chain connects TRBV6-5 to TRBJ2-7, with D perhaps matching TRBD1 or TRBD2 (5 bases each). The CDR3 spans 14 residues. Germline V gives CDR1 MNHEY, CDR2 SVGAGI. Trimming cost V 2 bases and J 5 bases, with 13 bases left between them. CDR3 bases: TGTGCCAGCAGTTACCGGTCCCGGGGCAACGAGCAGTACTTC. Translated, it gives CASSYRSRGNEQYF.

The chain links TRBV4-1 to TRBJ2-1; 9 positions agree with TRBD2. The CDR3 contains 15 residues. J lost 4 bases, V lost 3 bases, and 4 bases had no gene match. The germline V gene has CDR1 MGHRA and CDR2 YSYEKL. The CDR3 sequence: CASSQGREGYNEQFF. The CDR3 DNA sequence: TGCGCCAGCAGCCAGGGGCGGGAGGGATACAATGAGCAGTTCTTC.

This chain links TRBV7-2 with TRBJ2-4, with TRBD2 matching 10 bases. After removal of 5 bases from V and 3 bases from J, the junction contained 7 bases not matched to a gene. The germline gives CDR1 SGHTA, CDR2 FQGNSA. The CDR3 totals 16 residues. The CDR3 sequence: CASSPDLAGVKNIQYF. For the CDR3, the DNA is TGTGCCAGCAGCCCCGACCTAGCGGGGGTCAAAAACATTCAGTACTTC.

V gene TRBV9 combines with J gene TRBJ2-3; D is perhaps TRBD1 (6 bases). The CDR3 is 16 amino acids. V gave up 3 bases and J gave up 2 bases, with 16 bases separating them. CDR1 is SGDLS, CDR2 YYNGEE, per germline. For the CDR3, the DNA is TGTGCCAGCAGCGCCCGAGAGGGGGTGTTCACAGATACGCAGTATTTT. Protein sequence: CASSAREGVFTDTQYF.

The count of this clone is one. The chain has TRBV6-5 and TRBJ1-1; 9 bases fit TRBD1. Per the germline V gene, CDR1 is MNHEY and CDR2 is SVGAGI. V gave up 7 bases and J gave up 3 bases; unmatched junction bases: 6. The CDR3 extends over 14 amino acids. The CDR3 DNA reads TGTGCCAGCAACCGACAGGGGGGGGACACTGAAGCTTTCTTT. Its protein is CASNRQGGDTEAFF.

The chain joins TRBV7-6 to TRBJ2-5; 7 bases are a match to TRBD1. Losses at the gene ends were 6 bases for V and 2 bases for J; bases not matched to a gene: 6. The CDR3 runs 14 residues. Germline loops: CDR1 SGHVS, CDR2 FNYEAQ. The chain's CDR3 is CASRIGTVQETQYF. The CDR3 nucleotides read TGTGCCAGCAGGATTGGGACAGTACAAGAGACCCAGTACTTC.

The rearrangement joins TRBV28 to TRBJ2-7; D perhaps matches TRBD1 (6 bases). V was trimmed by 6 bases and J by 2 bases, leaving 11 bases between them. The CDR3 length is 13 residues. The germline V gene has CDR1 MDHEN and CDR2 SYDVKM. CDR3 residues: CASRSGTTYEQYF. The CDR3 DNA reads TGTGCCAGCAGATCCGGGACAACCTACGAGCAGTACTTC.

The chain combines TRBV6-6 with TRBJ1-2, with D tentatively TRBD1 (5 bases). The length of the CDR3 is 14 residues. The V and J ends lost 2 bases and 2 bases respectively, with 9 bases between them. Germline V CDR1 and CDR2: MNHNY, SVGAGI (reference sequence). The CDR3 loop is CASSYKGPNYGYTF. The CDR3 DNA sequence: TGTGCCAGCAGTTACAAGGGGCCCAACTATGGCTACACCTTC.

The chain recombines TRBV5-1 with TRBJ2-7; 8 bases are shared with TRBD2. The V gene end was trimmed by 7 bases and the J gene end by 3 bases; junction bases not matched to a gene: 18. This CDR3 is built from 17 residues. The germline V gene encodes CDR1 SGHRS and CDR2 YFSETQ. The CDR3 reads CASRTRESGTRGYEQYF. CDR3 DNA sequence: TGCGCCAGCCGCACTCGGGAGAGTGGGACTAGGGGCTACGAGCAGTACTTC.

CDR3 DNA: TGTGCCAGCAGCACCCGCCAAGCCTCGAACACTGAAGCTTTCTTT. Protein sequence: CASSTRQASNTEAFF. V usage is TRBV7-2 and J usage is TRBJ1-1, with D unresolved. Trimming shortened V by 5 bases and J by 1 base, and 14 bases separated the two germline ends. The CDR3 is 15 amino acids. Germline assignment: CDR1 SGHTA and CDR2 FQGNSA.

The J gene is TRBJ2-5, the V gene TRBV5-6; 7 nucleotides agree with TRBD1. The J segment lost 7 bases and the V segment lost 1 base, leaving 10 bases of the junction unmatched. Germline assignment: CDR1 SGHDT and CDR2 YYEEEE. The CDR3 is made up of 15 amino acids. CDR3 sequence: CASSLRVTGSLTQYF. Here the CDR3 DNA reads TGTGCCAGCAGCTTGAGGGTGACAGGGTCGTTGACCCAGTACTTC.

V is TRBV5-4 and J is TRBJ1-1; possibly TRBD1 for D (6 bases). This CDR3 has 16 residues. V dropped 0 bases and J dropped 3 bases, with 15 bases sitting between them. Germline CDR1 reads SGHNT; CDR2 reads YYREEE (reference sequence). CDR3 nucleotides: TGTGCCAGCAGCTTGGCCCAGGGTAGGGGGTACACTGAAGCTTTCTTT. Translating gives CASSLAQGRGYTEAFF.

The chain combines TRBV10-3 with TRBJ1-4, with a possible D match to TRBD1 (6 bases). Trimming stripped 8 bases from V and 8 bases from J, with 15 bases between. Germline V gives CDR1 ENHRY, CDR2 SYGVKD. CDR3 size: 13 residues. DNA for the CDR3: TGTGCCATCGGGGGCCCCTTCCCCGAAAAACTGTTTTTT. This gives the protein CAIGGPFPEKLFF.

This chain connects TRBV19 to TRBJ1-2, with a tentative D call TRBD1 (6 bases). In germline, CDR1 is LNHDA, CDR2 SQIVND (reference sequence). The V gene lost 5 bases and the J gene lost 4 bases, with 14 bases spanning the gap. This CDR3 has 14 amino acids. The chain's CDR3 is CASSRGQSLYGYTF. CDR3 nucleotide sequence: TGTGCCAGTAGTCGGGGACAAAGTCTCTATGGCTACACCTTC. Supplemented by reference TRBV19 and TRBJ1-2, the full variable domain reads DGGITQSPKYLFRKEGQNVTLSCEQNLNHDAMYWYRQDPGQGLRLIYYSQIVNDFQKGDIAEGYSVSREKKESFPLTVTSAQKNPTAFYLCASSRGQSLYGYTFGSGTRLTVV.

This rearrangement joins TRBV5-5 to TRBJ1-3; D call uncertain. The CDR3 extends over 14 amino acids. Germline assignment: CDR1 SGHKS and CDR2 YYEKEE (reference sequence). Trimming stripped 1 base from V and 4 bases from J, with 9 bases between. For the CDR3, the DNA is TGTGCCAGCAGCTTGAGTAACCTGGGAAACACCATATATTTT. Its translation: CASSLSNLGNTIYF.

The genes are TRBV11-2 and TRBJ2-7, with a weak D call TRBD1 (7 bases). This CDR3 has 14 amino acids. The germline gives CDR1 SGHAT, CDR2 FQNNGV. Trimming removed 5 bases from V and 0 bases from J, with 11 bases in between. The CDR3, as DNA: TGTGCCAGCAGCGCGGGACAGTTCTCCTACGAGCAGTACTTC. This codes for CASSAGQFSYEQYF.

J is TRBJ1-2 and V is TRBV18; D might be TRBD1 (6 bases). CDR3 length: 13 residues. Germline V gives CDR1 KGHSH, CDR2 LQKENI. The V gene lost 0 bases and the J gene lost 10 bases, with 12 bases spanning the gap. The DNA of the CDR3 is TGTGCCAGCTCACCACCGACAGGCCCGCTCTACACCTTC. It is translated as CASSPPTGPLYTF.

This clone was picked up one time. This rearrangement joins TRBV28 to TRBJ2-3; 9 bases are shared with TRBD2. J was trimmed by 2 bases and V by 7 bases; bases with no gene match: 16. From germline, CDR1 is MDHEN and CDR2 SYDVKM. The CDR3 extends over 18 amino acids. In nucleotides, the CDR3 is TGTGCCAGCACGACCCCCTACGGGCTAGCGGGGACCACAGATACGCAGTATTTT. Translation gives CASTTPYGLAGTTDTQYF.